This entry is about one T cell receptor beta chain. For the second PCR, which ran for roughly 7 to 11 cycles, a sample-barcoded 5' primer and a J-beta primer mix were used. TCRdb called the 5' RACE reads again in MiXCR, with one record for every CDR3 protein. The sample includes nearly 1 million distinct CDR3 sequences, 51% seen only once; the top ten take roughly 23%. The data are from a study of blood T cells in healthy people across ages. The germline V gene encodes CDR1 MDHEN and CDR2 SYDVKM. Trimming cost V 6 bases and J 4 bases, with 18 bases left between them. This CDR3 spans 15 amino acids. The clonotype was recovered from a woman aged 60-75 years in good health. This chain links TRBV28 with TRBJ1-2, with D hard to call. Sequencing was done on a sample of blood. CDR3 sequence reads: CASSPPALGIYGYTF. For the CDR3, the DNA is TGTGCCAGCAGCCCCCCCGCGCTAGGGATCTATGGCTACACCTTC.